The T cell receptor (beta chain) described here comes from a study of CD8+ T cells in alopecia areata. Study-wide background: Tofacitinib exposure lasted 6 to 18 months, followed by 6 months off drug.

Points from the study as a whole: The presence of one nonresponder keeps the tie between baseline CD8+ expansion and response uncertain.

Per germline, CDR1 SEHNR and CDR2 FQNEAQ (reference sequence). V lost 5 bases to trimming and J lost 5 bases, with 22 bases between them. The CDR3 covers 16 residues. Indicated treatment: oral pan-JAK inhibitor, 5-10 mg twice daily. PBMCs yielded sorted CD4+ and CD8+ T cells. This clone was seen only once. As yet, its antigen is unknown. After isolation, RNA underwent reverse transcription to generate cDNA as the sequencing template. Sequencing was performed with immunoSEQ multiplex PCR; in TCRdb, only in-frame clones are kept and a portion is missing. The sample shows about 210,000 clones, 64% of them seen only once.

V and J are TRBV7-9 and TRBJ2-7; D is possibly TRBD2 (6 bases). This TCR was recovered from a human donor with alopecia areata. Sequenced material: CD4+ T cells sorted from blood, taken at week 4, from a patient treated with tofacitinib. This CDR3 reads CASSPGTRSLSDEQYF. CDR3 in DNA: TGTGCCAGCAGCCCCGGGACTCGCTCCCTGAGCGACGAGCAGTACTTC.